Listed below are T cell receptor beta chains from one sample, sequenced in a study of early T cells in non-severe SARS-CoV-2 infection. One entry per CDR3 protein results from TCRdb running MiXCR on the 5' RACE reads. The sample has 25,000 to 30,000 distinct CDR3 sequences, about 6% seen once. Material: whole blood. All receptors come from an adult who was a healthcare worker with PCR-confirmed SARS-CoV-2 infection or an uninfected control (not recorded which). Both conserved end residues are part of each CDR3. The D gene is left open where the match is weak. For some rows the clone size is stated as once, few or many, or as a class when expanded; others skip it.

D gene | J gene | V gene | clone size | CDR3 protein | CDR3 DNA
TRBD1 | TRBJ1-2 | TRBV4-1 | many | CASSLGTGNYGYTF | TGCGCCAGCAGCCTAGGGACAGGAAACTATGGCTACACCTTC
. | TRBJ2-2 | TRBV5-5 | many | CASSLVGTGELFF | TGTGCCAGCAGCTTGGTGGGCACCGGGGAGCTGTTTTTT
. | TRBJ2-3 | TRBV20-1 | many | CSAKTHSVGTDTQYF | TGCAGTGCGAAGACCCACAGCGTGGGCACAGATACGCAGTATTTT
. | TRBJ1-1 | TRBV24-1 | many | CATSDLNSELNTEAFF | TGTGCCACCAGTGACTTAAACTCTGAATTGAACACTGAAGCTTTCTTT
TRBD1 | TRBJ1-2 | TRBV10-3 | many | CAIRKTGNGYTF | TGTGCCATCAGGAAGACAGGGAACGGCTACACCTTC
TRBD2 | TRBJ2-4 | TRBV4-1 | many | CASSQTFGLAGGLLAKNIQYF | TGCGCCAGCAGCCAAACCTTTGGACTAGCGGGGGGTTTGCTAGCCAAAAACATTCAGTACTTC
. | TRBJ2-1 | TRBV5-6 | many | CASRPETRDNEQFF | TGTGCCAGCAGACCAGAAACTAGGGACAATGAGCAGTTCTTC
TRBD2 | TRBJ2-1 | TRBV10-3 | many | CAIREGLAGEGDNEQFF | TGTGCCATCAGGGAAGGACTAGCGGGAGAAGGGGACAATGAGCAGTTCTTC
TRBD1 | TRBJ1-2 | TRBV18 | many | CASSPPTGANYGYTF | TGTGCCAGCTCACCACCGACAGGGGCCAACTATGGCTACACCTTC
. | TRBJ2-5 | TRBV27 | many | CASSLRALKVGGQETQYF | TGTGCCAGCAGTTTACGGGCTCTGAAGGTAGGGGGACAAGAGACCCAGTACTTC
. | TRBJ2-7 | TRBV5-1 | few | CASSLRLGLYEQYF | TGCGCCAGCAGCTTGCGGCTAGGACTATACGAGCAGTACTTC
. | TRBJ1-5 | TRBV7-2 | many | CASSLGQHSNQPQHF | TGTGCCAGCAGCTTAGGGCAGCATAGCAATCAGCCCCAGCATTTT
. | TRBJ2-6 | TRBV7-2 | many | CASSSGVLTF | TGTGCCAGCAGCTCCGGCGTCCTGACTTTC
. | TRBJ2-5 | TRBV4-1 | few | CASSLAVAETQYF | TGCGCCAGCAGCCTCGCTGTCGCTGAGACCCAGTACTTC
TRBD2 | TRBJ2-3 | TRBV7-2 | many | CASRVSGPSTDTQYF | TGTGCCAGCAGGGTTAGCGGGCCAAGCACAGATACGCAGTATTTT
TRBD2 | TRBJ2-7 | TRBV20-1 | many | CSASGSTTGEGYEQYF | TGCAGTGCTAGTGGCTCAACCACCGGGGAGGGCTACGAGCAGTACTTC
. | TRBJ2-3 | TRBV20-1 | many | CSAMDGSQYF | TGCAGTGCTATGGATGGATCGCAGTATTTT
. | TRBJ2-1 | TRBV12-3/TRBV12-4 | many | CASSPTASYNEQFF | TGTGCCAGCAGTCCTACAGCTAGCTACAATGAGCAGTTCTTC
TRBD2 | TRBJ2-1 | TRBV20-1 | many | CSARELAGFYNEQFF | TGCAGTGCTAGAGAACTAGCGGGATTTTACAATGAGCAGTTCTTC
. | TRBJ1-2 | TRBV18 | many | CASSPPQGGYGYTF | TGTGCCAGCTCACCACCTCAGGGAGGTTATGGCTACACCTTC
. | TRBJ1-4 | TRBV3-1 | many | CASSQDPATTRKLFF | TGTGCCAGCAGCCAAGATCCCGCCACTACGCGGAAACTGTTTTTT
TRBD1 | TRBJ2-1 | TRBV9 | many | CASSLEGGPTNEQFF | TGTGCCAGCAGTCTCGAAGGGGGCCCTACGAATGAGCAGTTCTTC
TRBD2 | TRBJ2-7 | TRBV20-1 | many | CSASRLAGSYEQYF | TGCAGTGCTAGTCGGCTAGCGGGCTCCTACGAGCAGTACTTC
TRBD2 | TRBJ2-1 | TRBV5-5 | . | CASSFERGGWNEQFF | TGTGCCAGCAGCTTCGAGCGGGGGGGCTGGAATGAGCAGTTCTTC
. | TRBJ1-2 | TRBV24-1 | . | CATSDPVQLFSYTF | TGTGCCACCAGTGACCCGGTGCAATTGTTTAGCTACACCTTC
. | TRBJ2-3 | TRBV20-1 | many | CSPLVLGRDTQYF | TGCAGCCCGTTGGTACTAGGTAGGGATACGCAGTATTTT
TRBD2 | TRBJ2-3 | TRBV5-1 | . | CASGTSGGTDTQYF | TGCGCCAGCGGTACTAGCGGAGGGACAGATACGCAGTATTTT
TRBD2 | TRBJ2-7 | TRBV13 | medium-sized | CASSPSLPSGPRREQYF | TGTGCCAGCAGCCCATCCCTGCCTAGCGGCCCAAGGAGGGAGCAGTACTTC
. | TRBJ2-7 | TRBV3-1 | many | CASSQHRGDMGEQYF | TGTGCCAGCAGCCAACACCGGGGGGACATGGGCGAGCAGTACTTC
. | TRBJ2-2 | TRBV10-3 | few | CAIGGQTGELFF | TGTGCCATCGGTGGACAGACCGGGGAGCTGTTTTTT
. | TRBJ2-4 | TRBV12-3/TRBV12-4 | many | CASSLGDYLSF | TGTGCCAGCAGTTTAGGTGATTATCTGTCCTTC
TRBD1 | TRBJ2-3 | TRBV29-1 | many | CSVGRRTGNTDTQYF | TGCAGCGTTGGGCGTCGGACAGGGAACACAGATACGCAGTATTTT
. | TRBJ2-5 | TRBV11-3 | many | CASSLDRTSRAETQYF | TGTGCCAGCAGCTTAGATCGGACATCCCGGGCGGAGACCCAGTACTTC
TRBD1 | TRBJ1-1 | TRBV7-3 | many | CASSPDRAGFGEAFF | TGTGCCAGCAGCCCGGACAGGGCTGGGTTTGGTGAAGCTTTCTTT
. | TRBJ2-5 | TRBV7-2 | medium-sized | CASNNSPGRQETQYF | TGTGCCAGCAATAATTCTCCGGGGCGGCAAGAGACCCAGTACTTC
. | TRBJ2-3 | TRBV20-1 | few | CSASPLKGRGTDTQYF | TGCAGTGCTAGCCCTCTCAAGGGGAGAGGCACAGATACGCAGTATTTT
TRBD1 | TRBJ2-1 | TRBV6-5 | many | CASRPGQARGQFF | TGTGCCAGCAGGCCTGGACAGGCCAGGGGGCAGTTCTTC
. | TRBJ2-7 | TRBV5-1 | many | CASHRDNPSDEQYF | TGCGCCAGCCACCGGGACAACCCTTCTGACGAGCAGTACTTC
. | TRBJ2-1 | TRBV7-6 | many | CASSLSGEQFF | TGTGCCAGCAGCTTATCAGGGGAGCAGTTCTTC
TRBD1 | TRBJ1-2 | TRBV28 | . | CASYRQGSYGYTF | TGTGCCAGCTACCGACAGGGGAGCTATGGCTACACCTTC
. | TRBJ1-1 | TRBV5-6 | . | CASSIQGRGEAFF | TGTGCCAGCAGCATACAGGGCCGGGGGGAAGCTTTCTTT
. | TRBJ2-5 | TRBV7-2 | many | CASSSLYRETQYF | TGTGCCAGCAGCTCCCTTTATAGGGAGACCCAGTACTTC
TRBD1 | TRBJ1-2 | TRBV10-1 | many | CASSPGTGGRSYTF | TGCGCCAGCAGTCCCGGGACAGGGGGGAGAAGCTACACCTTC
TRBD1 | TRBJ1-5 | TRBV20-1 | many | CSASTGGWLSNQPQHF | TGCAGTGCATCGACAGGGGGCTGGCTGAGCAATCAGCCCCAGCATTTT
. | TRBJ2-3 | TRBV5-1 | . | CASSLRPLDTDTQYF | TGCGCCAGCAGCTTGAGGCCTCTAGACACAGATACGCAGTATTTT
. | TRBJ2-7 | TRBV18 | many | CASSPPSMPYEQYF | TGTGCCAGCTCACCACCAAGCATGCCCTACGAGCAGTACTTC